The clone carrying this TCR beta chain appeared many times. Its cognate antigen is unknown. The V gene's germline CDR1 is SGHVS and CDR2 FNYEAQ. V lost 3 bases and J 2 bases, leaving 18 bases between the germline ends. This CDR3 contains 17 residues. This sample was included in a study of CD8 T cells in ankylosing spondylitis. TCRdb redid the calling of the 5' RACE reads with MiXCR, one entry per CDR3 protein. In the table there are fewer than 550,000 distinct CDR3 sequences, less than 6% of which are singletons. Overall study findings and caveats: It appeared that ankylosing spondylitis blood was characterized by a TCR beta motif of seven or eight highly homologous variants.

The chain uses TRBV7-6 and TRBJ2-3, with a possible D match to TRBD2 (5 bases). The sequencing input was blood, either unsorted or a sorted T cell fraction (not recorded which). The clonotype originates from a male donor with ankylosing spondylitis. CDR3: CASSFPAGSGDTDTQYF. Here the CDR3 DNA reads TGTGCCAGCAGCTTTCCGGCAGGAAGCGGAGACACAGATACGCAGTATTTT.